This passage covers 24 T cell receptor beta chains from one sample sequenced in a study of Ad26.COV2.S vaccination and SARS-CoV-2 variants. Treatment in this sample: roughly 20 received Ad26.COV2.S at low or high dose, single or two shots; 5 received placebo; per-sample allocation not given. The samples were gathered on day 63 after the first injection of vaccine or placebo. TCRdb's copy holds only in-frame clones and misses some; the assay was immunoSEQ multiplex PCR. The table includes roughly 680,000 clones, roughly 90% detected once. The input for sequencing was peripheral blood, taken in a trial of Ad26.COV2.S vaccine versus placebo. These receptors all come from a person between 18 and 65 years old who received the Ad26.COV2.S COVID-19 vaccine or a placebo.

The chain couples TRBV10-1 to TRBJ2-5; D is unresolved. Germline-derived CDR1 and CDR2 are WNHNN and SYGVQD (reference sequence). The V gene lost 0 bases and the J gene lost 4 bases, with 12 bases spanning the gap. The CDR3 contains 15 residues. The CDR3 here is CASSESTPPGETQYF. CDR3 sequence (DNA): TGCGCCAGCAGTGAGTCGACTCCTCCCGGAGAGACCCAGTACTTC.

The rearrangement links TRBV3-1 (or the pseudogene TRBV3-2) to TRBJ2-5, with D possibly matching TRBD1 (6 bases). With 0 bases removed from V and 3 bases from J, the gap between germline ends came to 8 bases. Germline assignment: CDR1 LGHDT and CDR2 YNNKEL (reference sequence). The CDR3 is 14 residues long. The DNA of the CDR3 is TGTGCCAGCAGCCAAGATTCAGGGGAAGAGACCCAGTACTTC. Its translation is CASSQDSGEETQYF.

V gene TRBV30 combines with J gene TRBJ1-6; D is uncertain. Trimming took off 2 bases at V and 7 bases at J, with 15 bases between the two ends. Germline loops: CDR1 GTSNPN, CDR2 SVGIG (reference sequence). CDR3 length: 15 residues. The CDR3 coding sequence is TGTGCCTGGAGTCCCCCGGGCGGTCCCAATTCACCCCTCCACTTT. Residues: CAWSPPGGPNSPLHF.

This chain uses TRBV6-5 with TRBJ2-1; D may be TRBD1 (6 bases). Trimming removed 5 bases from V and 3 bases from J, with 11 bases in between. Germline V gene data show CDR1 as MNHEY and CDR2 as SVGAGI. This CDR3 is 14 amino acids long. Written as DNA, the CDR3 is TGTGCCAGCAGTCGTCAGGGGTACTACAATGAGCAGTTCTTC. This sequence encodes CASSRQGYYNEQFF.

This chain connects TRBV5-1 to TRBJ2-7; 8 bases fit TRBD1. The CDR3 is made up of 14 amino acids. V gave up 1 base and J gave up 6 bases; unmatched junction bases: 6. Germline CDR1 and CDR2: SGHRS and YFSETQ. Written as DNA, the CDR3 is TGCGCCAGCAGCTTGAGCTCGGACAGGGTCGAGCAGTACTTC. Encoded protein: CASSLSSDRVEQYF.

The chain employs TRBV6-2 or TRBV6-3 and TRBJ2-1; 7 bases fit TRBD2. The germline V gene encodes CDR1 MNHEY and CDR2 SVGEGT. This CDR3 has 15 amino acids. V lost 6 bases to trimming and J lost 5 bases; unmatched junction nucleotides: 10. The CDR3 protein is CASSLGLGLNNEQFF. CDR3 bases: TGTGCCAGCAGCCTCGGACTAGGGTTAAACAATGAGCAGTTCTTC.

The chain carries TRBV29-1 and TRBJ2-7; 7 bases fit TRBD1. Per germline, CDR1 SQVTM and CDR2 ANQGSEA. This CDR3 region has 13 residues. The trim removed 3 bases at V and 5 bases at J, leaving 7 bases unmatched. The chain's CDR3 is CSVDNRGGHEQYF. The CDR3 DNA sequence: TGCAGCGTTGATAACAGGGGCGGCCACGAGCAGTACTTC.

This clone showed up just once. The chain couples TRBV5-4 to TRBJ1-2; TRBD1 matches at 11 bases. Germline values: CDR1 SGHNT, CDR2 YYREEE (reference sequence). Trimming at V came to 5 bases and at J to 6 bases, leaving 12 bases not matched to a gene. The CDR3 runs to 16 residues. The CDR3 coding sequence is TGTGCCAGCAGACCTGGACAGGGGGCGTTATCGCATGGCTACACCTTC. Translation: CASRPGQGALSHGYTF.

The chain has TRBV5-1 and TRBJ2-3; possible D gene TRBD1, 5 bases. V was trimmed by 4 bases and J by 6 bases, leaving 18 bases between them. Per the germline V gene, CDR1 is SGHRS and CDR2 is YFSETQ. This CDR3 spans 15 amino acids. CDR3: CASSLNPSRDDTQYF. In nucleotides, the CDR3 is TGCGCCAGCAGCCTTAACCCTTCCAGGGATGATACGCAGTATTTT.

The rearrangement links TRBV19 to TRBJ2-7; possibly TRBD2 for D (5 bases). Per the germline V gene, CDR1 is LNHDA and CDR2 is SQIVND (reference sequence). The V and J ends lost 3 bases and 7 bases respectively, with 10 bases between them. The CDR3 is made up of 12 amino acids. CDR3 coding DNA: TGTGCCAGTAGTATTTGGGAGCGTGAGCAGTACTTC. Translated, it gives CASSIWEREQYF.

The chain combines TRBV19 with TRBJ2-2; 7 bases are shared with TRBD1. CDR1 is LNHDA and CDR2 is SQIVND in the germline V gene (reference sequence). The V segment lost 6 bases and the J segment 2 bases; nucleotides outside the gene matches: 6. The CDR3 loop spans 15 amino acids. The CDR3 DNA follows: TGTGCCAGTAGCTGGCGGACAGGAAACACCGGGGAGCTGTTTTTT. It codes for CASSWRTGNTGELFF.

CDR3 protein: CASQYRDTGELFF. The DNA of the CDR3 is TGCGCCAGCCAGTACAGGGACACCGGGGAGCTGTTTTTT. The chain carries TRBV23-1 and TRBJ2-2; maybe TRBD1 (6 bases). TRBV23-1 is given ORF status, its function remaining uncertain. The CDR3 totals 13 residues. Trimming removed 8 bases from V and 3 bases from J, with 10 bases in between.

The chain links TRBV4-3 to TRBJ2-6; 7 bases fit TRBD1. The CDR3 is 21 residues long. Germline lookup yields CDR1 LGHNA and CDR2 YSLEER. The V gene end was trimmed by 3 bases and the J gene end by 1 base; junction bases not matched to a gene: 18. The CDR3 region is CASSQAPYRTGSYSGANVLTF. The CDR3 DNA is TGCGCCAGCAGCCAGGCTCCATATCGGACAGGTTCCTATTCTGGGGCCAACGTCCTGACTTTC.

J is TRBJ2-1 and V is TRBV24-1; TRBD2 aligns across 8 bases. V lost 4 bases and J lost 3; bases outside the gene matches: 4. The CDR3 consists of 15 residues. The germline CDR1 and CDR2 sequences are KGHDR and SFDVKD. CDR3: CATSDLAGRYNEQFF. The CDR3 nucleotides read TGTGCCACCAGTGACTTAGCGGGACGCTACAATGAGCAGTTCTTC.

This clone was counted only a few times. Distinct nucleotide sequences in the sample also encode this CDR3. V usage is TRBV3-1 (or the pseudogene TRBV3-2) and J usage is TRBJ1-2; possibly TRBD1 for D (5 bases). Germline V gene data show CDR1 as LGHDT and CDR2 as YNNKEL (reference sequence). This CDR3 is 12 amino acids long. With 1 base removed from V and 5 bases from J, the gap between germline ends came to 5 bases. CDR3 sequence: CASSQGGYGYTF. The CDR3 DNA reads as TGTGCCAGCAGCCAAGGGGGGTATGGCTACACCTTC.

The genes are TRBV18 and TRBJ2-5; 14 positions agree with TRBD2. This CDR3 region has 16 residues. The germline CDR1 and CDR2 sequences are KGHSH and LQKENI. The J segment lost 4 bases and the V segment lost 5 bases, leaving 6 bases of the junction unmatched. CDR3 amino acids: CASSRLAGGPGETQYF. DNA of the CDR3: TGTGCCAGCTCAAGACTAGCGGGGGGGCCGGGAGAGACCCAGTACTTC.

V usage is TRBV15 and J usage is TRBJ1-2; maybe TRBD1 (5 bases). Germline-derived CDR1 and CDR2 are LNHNV and YYDKDF (reference sequence). V dropped 0 bases and J dropped 4 bases, with 9 bases sitting between them. The CDR3 extends over 14 amino acids. The CDR3 spells CATSRDQGSYGYTF. The CDR3 nucleotides read TGTGCCACCAGCAGAGATCAGGGTTCCTATGGCTACACCTTC.

The chain combines TRBV4-1 with TRBJ1-2; 9 nucleotides agree with TRBD1. Germline values: CDR1 MGHRA, CDR2 YSYEKL. The length of the CDR3 is 15 residues. After removal of 4 bases from V and 2 bases from J, the junction contained 5 bases not matched to a gene. The CDR3 region is CASSPGQGPNYGYTF. The CDR3 DNA is TGCGCCAGCAGCCCAGGACAGGGGCCGAACTATGGCTACACCTTC.

The chain carries TRBV7-2 and TRBJ2-1; no firm D call. The CDR3 has 13 amino acids. V lost 6 bases to trimming and J lost 5 bases, with 11 bases between them. Per germline, CDR1 SGHTA and CDR2 FQGNSA. CDR3 region: CASRGPLNNEQFF. The CDR3 region has the DNA TGTGCCAGCAGAGGTCCCCTGAACAATGAGCAGTTCTTC.

V usage is TRBV5-1 and J usage is TRBJ1-5, with D possibly matching TRBD1 (6 bases). The CDR3 is made up of 14 amino acids. The V gene lost 4 bases and the J gene lost 2 bases, with 10 bases spanning the gap. CDR1 and CDR2 (germline): SGHRS, YFSETQ. The CDR3 nucleotides read TGCGCCAGCAGCCCCGCAGGGGGCAATCAGCCCCAGCATTTT. Translation: CASSPAGGNQPQHF.

V and J are TRBV19 and TRBJ2-7; 7 bases line up with TRBD2. Trimming removed 3 bases from V and 4 bases from J; junction bases left unmatched: 12. CDR1 LNHDA and CDR2 SQIVND come from the germline V gene (reference sequence). This CDR3 comprises 16 residues. This CDR3 is CASSIGDSREDYEQYF. CDR3 nucleotides: TGTGCCAGTAGTATTGGTGACAGTCGGGAGGATTACGAGCAGTACTTC.

The chain has TRBV6-2 or TRBV6-3 and TRBJ1-6, with 8 bases lining up with TRBD1. The ends lost 6 bases at V and 8 bases at J; junction bases unmatched: 6. Germline loops: CDR1 MNHEY, CDR2 SVGEGT. The CDR3 has 14 amino acids. CDR3 nucleotide sequence: TGTGCCAGCAGCAGGGGGCCTAGGTATTCACCCCTCCACTTT. Amino acid sequence: CASSRGPRYSPLHF.

The genes are TRBV4-1 and TRBJ1-5; the D gene is possibly TRBD1 (5 bases). The germline V gene has CDR1 MGHRA and CDR2 YSYEKL. The V end lost 0 bases, the J end lost 7 bases, and 13 bases lay between the germline ends. The CDR3 consists of 15 residues. CDR3 DNA: TGCGCCAGCAGCCAAGATTGGAGGGGTGCGCAGCCCCAGCATTTT. This codes for CASSQDWRGAQPQHF.

V gene TRBV5-1 combines with J gene TRBJ1-1; TRBD1 is a possible D gene (5 bases). The CDR3 consists of 19 residues. V lost 5 bases and J 4 bases, leaving 30 bases between the germline ends. The germline V gene encodes CDR1 SGHRS and CDR2 YFSETQ. CDR3 sequence: CASRSYTGGDLGGSTEAFF. CDR3 coding DNA: TGCGCCAGCAGATCATACACCGGGGGGGATTTGGGTGGTTCCACTGAAGCTTTCTTT. The full variable domain, completed using reference TRBV5-1 and TRBJ1-1, is KAGVTQTPRYLIKTRGQQVTLSCSPISGHRSVSWYQQTPGQGLQFLFEYFSETQRNKGNFPGRFSGRQFSNSRSEMNVSTLELGDSALYLCASRSYTGGDLGGSTEAFFGQGTRLTVV.